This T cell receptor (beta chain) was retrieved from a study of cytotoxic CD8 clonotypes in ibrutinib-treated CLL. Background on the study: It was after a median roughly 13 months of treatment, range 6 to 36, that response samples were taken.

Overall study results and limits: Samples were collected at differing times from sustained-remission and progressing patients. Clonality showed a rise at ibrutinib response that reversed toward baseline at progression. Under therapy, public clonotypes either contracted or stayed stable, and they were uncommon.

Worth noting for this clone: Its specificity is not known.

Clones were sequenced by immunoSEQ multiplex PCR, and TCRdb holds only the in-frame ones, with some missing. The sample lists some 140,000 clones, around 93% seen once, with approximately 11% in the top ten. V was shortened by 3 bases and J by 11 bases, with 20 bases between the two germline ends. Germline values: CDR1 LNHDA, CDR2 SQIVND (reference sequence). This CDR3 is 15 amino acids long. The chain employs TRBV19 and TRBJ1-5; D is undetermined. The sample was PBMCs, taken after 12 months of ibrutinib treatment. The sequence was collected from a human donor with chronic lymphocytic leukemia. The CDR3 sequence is CASSIFQQYPRTQHF. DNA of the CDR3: TGTGCCAGTAGTATTTTCCAGCAGTACCCTCGGACCCAGCATTTT.